The source of this TCR beta chain is a study of human T cells and chemical hapten exposure. The CDR3 totals 14 residues. Germline V CDR1 and CDR2: KGHSH, LQKENI. Between the trimmed V and J ends, which lost 2 bases and 0 bases, there was a span of 5 bases. This clonotype has only a few counts. The time point: patch test 3, about 24 weeks after DPC sensitization. The treatment: therapeutic diphenylcyclopropenone sensitization with weekly scalp DPC. TCRdb reprocessed the RACE reads via MiXCR and lists one record per CDR3 protein. The data hold 150,000 to 200,000 distinct CDR3 sequences, with 20% to 25% observed a single time.

The TCR was taken from a woman in her 40s with alopecia areata. Some clones in this sample may be carry-over from other donors' samples. The chain recombines TRBV18 with TRBJ1-3, with unresolved D. Sample: whole blood, taken in connection with sensitization to the hapten diphenylcyclopropenone (DPC). The CDR3 region is CASSPDLSGNTIYF. The CDR3 bases are TGTGCCAGCTCACCAGACCTCTCTGGAAACACCATATATTTT.